This T cell receptor beta chain comes out of a study of regulatory T cells in long-lasting Graves disease. Overall study findings and caveats: Persistent disease favored TRBV28, TRBJ1-2 and TRBJ2-5.

The TCR beta library used iRepertoire HTBI primers with Arm-PCR amplification of CDR3. TCRdb re-derived calls from the multiplex PCR reads in MiXCR, one entry per CDR3 protein. The table has 400,000 to 500,000 distinct CDR3 sequences, more than 13% seen once. The CDR3 loop spans 14 amino acids. Germline V gene data show CDR1 as SGHRS and CDR2 as YFSETQ. The V gene lost 0 bases and the J gene lost 4 bases, with 10 bases spanning the gap. The time point: newly diagnosed GD, antithyroid drugs for less than 3 months. The TCR library was prepared using RNA isolated from PBMCs. Ten or more counts support this clonotype. The antigen remains undetermined. Separately, the same data were catalogued under a study of T cells in Graves' hyperthyroidism and ophthalmopathy. That report adds: Absence of ophthalmopathy progression within 18 months defined stable Graves' hyperthyroidism. The hyperthyroidism patients had all been newly diagnosed, and their disease duration was under 2 months. Their ages ranged from 18 to 65 years.

The receptor's source is a woman in her 30s with Graves disease. The sequencing used peripheral blood mononuclear cells (PBMCs), collected at new diagnosis, from a patient treated with antithyroid drugs. This chain connects TRBV5-1 to TRBJ1-1; D unclear. The DNA of the CDR3 is TGCGCCAGCAGCTTGGAGCGACAAACCACTGAAGCTTTCTTT. Residues: CASSLERQTTEAFF. Using reference TRBV5-1 and TRBJ1-1 for the parts outside the CDR3, the full variable domain is KAGVTQTPRYLIKTRGQQVTLSCSPISGHRSVSWYQQTPGQGLQFLFEYFSETQRNKGNFPGRFSGRQFSNSRSEMNVSTLELGDSALYLCASSLERQTTEAFFGQGTRLTVV.